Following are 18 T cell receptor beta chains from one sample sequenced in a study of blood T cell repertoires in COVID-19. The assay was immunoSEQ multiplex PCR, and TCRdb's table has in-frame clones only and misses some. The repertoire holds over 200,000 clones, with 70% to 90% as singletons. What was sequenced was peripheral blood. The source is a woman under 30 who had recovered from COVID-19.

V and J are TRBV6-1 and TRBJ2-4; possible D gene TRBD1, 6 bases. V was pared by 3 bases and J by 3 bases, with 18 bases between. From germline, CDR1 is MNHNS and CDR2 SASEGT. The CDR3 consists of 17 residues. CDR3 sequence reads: CASSDPQGLPLKNIQYF. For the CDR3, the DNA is TGTGCCAGCAGTGATCCACAGGGTCTCCCCCTCAAAAACATTCAGTACTTC.

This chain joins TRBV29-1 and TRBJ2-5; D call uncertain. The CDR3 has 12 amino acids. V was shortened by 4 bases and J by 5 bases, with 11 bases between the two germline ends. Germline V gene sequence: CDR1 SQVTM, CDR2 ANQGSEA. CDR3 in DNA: TGCAGCGTTGGGTGGCCCGGGGAGACCCAGTACTTC. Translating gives CSVGWPGETQYF.

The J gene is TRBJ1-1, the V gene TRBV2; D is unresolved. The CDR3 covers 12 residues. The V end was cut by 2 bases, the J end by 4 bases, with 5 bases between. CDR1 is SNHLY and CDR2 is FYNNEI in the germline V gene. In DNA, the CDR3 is TGTGCCAGCAGTGAATCCGGCACTGAAGCTTTCTTT. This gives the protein CASSESGTEAFF.

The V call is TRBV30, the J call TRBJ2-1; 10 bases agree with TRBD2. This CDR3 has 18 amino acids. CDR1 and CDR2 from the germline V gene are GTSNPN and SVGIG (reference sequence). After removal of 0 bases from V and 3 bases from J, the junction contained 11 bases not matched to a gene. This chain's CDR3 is CAWSVLAGMRGYYNEQFF. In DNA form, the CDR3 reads TGTGCCTGGAGTGTACTAGCGGGAATGAGGGGTTACTACAATGAGCAGTTCTTC. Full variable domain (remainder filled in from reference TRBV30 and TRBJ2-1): SQTIHQWPATLVQPVGSPLSLECTVEGTSNPNLYWYRQAAGRGLQLLFYSVGIGQISSEVPQNLSASRPQDRQFILSSKKLLLSDSGFYLCAWSVLAGMRGYYNEQFFGPGTRLTVL.

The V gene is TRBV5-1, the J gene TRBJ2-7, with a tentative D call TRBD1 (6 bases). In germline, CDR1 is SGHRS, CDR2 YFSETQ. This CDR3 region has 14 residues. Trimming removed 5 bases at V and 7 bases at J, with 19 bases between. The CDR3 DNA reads TGCGCCAGCAGGAGGGGAAACAGGGTGAAAGAGCAGTACTTC. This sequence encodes CASRRGNRVKEQYF. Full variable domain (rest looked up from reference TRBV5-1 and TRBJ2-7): KAGVTQTPRYLIKTRGQQVTLSCSPISGHRSVSWYQQTPGQGLQFLFEYFSETQRNKGNFPGRFSGRQFSNSRSEMNVSTLELGDSALYLCASRRGNRVKEQYFGPGTRLTVT.

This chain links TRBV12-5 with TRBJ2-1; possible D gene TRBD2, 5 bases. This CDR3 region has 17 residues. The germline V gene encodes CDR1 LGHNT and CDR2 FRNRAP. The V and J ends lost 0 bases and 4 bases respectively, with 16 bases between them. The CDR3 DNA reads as TGTGCTAGTGGTTTGGTGCGCGGGCGGAGTCTATACAATGAGCAGTTCTTC. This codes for CASGLVRGRSLYNEQFF.

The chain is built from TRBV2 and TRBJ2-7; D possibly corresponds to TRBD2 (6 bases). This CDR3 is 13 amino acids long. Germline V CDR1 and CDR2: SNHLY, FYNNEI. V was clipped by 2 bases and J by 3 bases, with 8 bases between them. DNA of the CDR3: TGTGCCAGCAGTGAATCGGGGGACTACGAGCAGTACTTC. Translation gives CASSESGDYEQYF.

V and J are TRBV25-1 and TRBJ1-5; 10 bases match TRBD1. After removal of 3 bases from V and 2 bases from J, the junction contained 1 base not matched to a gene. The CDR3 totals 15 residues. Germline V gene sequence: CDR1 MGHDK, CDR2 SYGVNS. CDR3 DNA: TGTGCCAGCAGTGAGGGGACAGGGGGCAATCAGCCCCAGCATTTT. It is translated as CASSEGTGGNQPQHF.

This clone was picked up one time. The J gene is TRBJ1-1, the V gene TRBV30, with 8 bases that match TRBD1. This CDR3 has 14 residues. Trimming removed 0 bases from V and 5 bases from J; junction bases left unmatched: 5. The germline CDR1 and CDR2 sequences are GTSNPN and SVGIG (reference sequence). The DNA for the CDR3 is TGTGCCTGGAGTGTACAAGGGACAGGAACTGAAGCTTTCTTT. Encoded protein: CAWSVQGTGTEAFF.

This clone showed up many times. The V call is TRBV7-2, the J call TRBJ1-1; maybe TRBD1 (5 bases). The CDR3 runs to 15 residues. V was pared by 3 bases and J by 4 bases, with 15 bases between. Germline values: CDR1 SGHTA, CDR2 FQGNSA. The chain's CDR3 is CASSFDGGLGTEAFF. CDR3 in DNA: TGTGCCAGCAGCTTTGACGGGGGACTTGGCACTGAAGCTTTCTTT.

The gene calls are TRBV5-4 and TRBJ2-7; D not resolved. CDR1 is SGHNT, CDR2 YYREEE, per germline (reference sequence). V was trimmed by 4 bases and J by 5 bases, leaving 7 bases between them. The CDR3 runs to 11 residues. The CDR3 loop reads CASSTEDEQYF. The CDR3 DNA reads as TGTGCCAGCAGCACCGAGGACGAGCAGTACTTC.

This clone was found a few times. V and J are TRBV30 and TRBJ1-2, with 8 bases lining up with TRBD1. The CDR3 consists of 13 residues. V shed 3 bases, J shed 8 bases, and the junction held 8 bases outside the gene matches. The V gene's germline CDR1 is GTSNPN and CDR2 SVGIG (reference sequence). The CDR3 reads CAWRNQGAPGYTF. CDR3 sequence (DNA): TGTGCCTGGAGAAATCAGGGGGCGCCCGGCTACACCTTC.

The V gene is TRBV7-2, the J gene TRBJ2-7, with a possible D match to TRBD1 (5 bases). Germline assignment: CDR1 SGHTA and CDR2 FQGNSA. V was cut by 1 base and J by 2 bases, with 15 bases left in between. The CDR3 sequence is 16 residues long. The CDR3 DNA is TGTGCCAGCAGCTTAGAGGCGCAGGGTACCGCCTACGAGCAGTACTTC. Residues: CASSLEAQGTAYEQYF.

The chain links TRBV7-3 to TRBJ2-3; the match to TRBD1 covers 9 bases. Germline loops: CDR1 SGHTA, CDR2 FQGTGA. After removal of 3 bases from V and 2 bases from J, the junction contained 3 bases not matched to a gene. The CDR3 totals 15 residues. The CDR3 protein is CASSFGTGITDTQYF. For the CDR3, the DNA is TGTGCCAGCAGCTTTGGGACAGGGATCACAGATACGCAGTATTTT.

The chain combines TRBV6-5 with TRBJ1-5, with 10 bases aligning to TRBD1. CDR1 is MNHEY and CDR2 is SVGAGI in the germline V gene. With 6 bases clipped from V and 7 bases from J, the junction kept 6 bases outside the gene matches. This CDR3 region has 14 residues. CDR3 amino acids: CASRRTGGGQPQHF. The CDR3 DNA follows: TGTGCCAGCAGGCGGACAGGGGGTGGACAGCCCCAGCATTTT.

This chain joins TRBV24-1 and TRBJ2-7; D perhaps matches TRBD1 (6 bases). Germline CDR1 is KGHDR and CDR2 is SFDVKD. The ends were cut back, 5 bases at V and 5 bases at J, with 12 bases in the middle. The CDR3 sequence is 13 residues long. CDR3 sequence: CATSVQGMNEQYF. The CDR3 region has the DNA TGTGCCACCAGTGTTCAGGGGATGAACGAGCAGTACTTC.

CDR3 nucleotides: TGTGCCACCAGGACAAGGAACAATGAGCAGTTCTTC. It translates to CATRTRNNEQFF. The chain is built from TRBV24-1 and TRBJ2-1; no firm D call. CDR3 length: 12 residues. The V end was cut by 7 bases, the J end by 5 bases, with 8 bases between. CDR1 is KGHDR, CDR2 SFDVKD, per germline.

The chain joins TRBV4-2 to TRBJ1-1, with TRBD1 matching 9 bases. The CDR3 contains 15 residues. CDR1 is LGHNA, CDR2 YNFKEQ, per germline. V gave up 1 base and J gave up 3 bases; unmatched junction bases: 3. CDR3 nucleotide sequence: TGTGCCAGCAGCCAAGGGACAGGGGCGGACACTGAAGCTTTCTTT. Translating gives CASSQGTGADTEAFF.